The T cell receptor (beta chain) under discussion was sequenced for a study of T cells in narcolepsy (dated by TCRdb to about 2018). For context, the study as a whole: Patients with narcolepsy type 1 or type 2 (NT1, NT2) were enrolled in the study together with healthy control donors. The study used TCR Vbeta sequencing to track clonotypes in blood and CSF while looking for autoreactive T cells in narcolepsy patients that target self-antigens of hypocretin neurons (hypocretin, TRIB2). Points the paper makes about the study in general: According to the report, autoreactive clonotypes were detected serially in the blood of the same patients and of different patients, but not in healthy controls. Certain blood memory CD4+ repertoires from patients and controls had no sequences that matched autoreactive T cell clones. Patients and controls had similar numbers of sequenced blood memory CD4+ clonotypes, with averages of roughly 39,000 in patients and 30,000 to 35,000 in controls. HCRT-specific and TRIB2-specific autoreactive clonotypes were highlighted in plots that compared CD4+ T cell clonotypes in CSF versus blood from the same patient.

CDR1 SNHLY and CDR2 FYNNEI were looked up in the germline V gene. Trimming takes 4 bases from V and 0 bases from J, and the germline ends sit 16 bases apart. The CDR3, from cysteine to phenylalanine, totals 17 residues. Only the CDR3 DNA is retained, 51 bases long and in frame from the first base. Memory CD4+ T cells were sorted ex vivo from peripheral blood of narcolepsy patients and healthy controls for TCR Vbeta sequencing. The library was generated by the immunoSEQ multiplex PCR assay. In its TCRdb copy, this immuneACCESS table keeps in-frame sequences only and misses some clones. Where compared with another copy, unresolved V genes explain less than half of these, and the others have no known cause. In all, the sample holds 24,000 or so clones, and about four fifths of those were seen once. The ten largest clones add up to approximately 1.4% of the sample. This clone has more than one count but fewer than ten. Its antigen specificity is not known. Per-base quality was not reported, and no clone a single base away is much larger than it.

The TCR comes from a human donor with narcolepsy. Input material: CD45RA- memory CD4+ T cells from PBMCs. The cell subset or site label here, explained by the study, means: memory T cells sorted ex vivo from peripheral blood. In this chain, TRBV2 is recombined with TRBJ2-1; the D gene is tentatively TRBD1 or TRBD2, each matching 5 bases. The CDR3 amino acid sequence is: CASSGAGTRSSYNEQFF. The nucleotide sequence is TGTGCCAGCAGTGGGGCCGGGACCCGGAGCTCCTACAATGAGCAGTTCTTC.